Presented here are 3 T cell receptor beta chains from one specimen sequenced in a study of tumor and adjacent non-tumor tissue in lung cancer. This sample's RNA came from whole unsorted tissue. The library came from three nested PCR rounds adapted from ARM-PCR protocols. TCRdb analysed the multiplex PCR reads with MiXCR anew, one entry per CDR3 protein. Here the sample spans roughly 76,000 distinct CDR3 sequences, around two thirds being singletons. Sequences were obtained from lung tumor tissue. These receptors were collected from a woman between 65 and 79 years old with non-small cell lung cancer.

The rearrangement uses TRBV6-6 and TRBJ1-5; no firm D call. The germline V gene has CDR1 MNHNY and CDR2 SVGAGI (reference sequence). There are 12 residues in the CDR3. The V end was cut by 9 bases, the J end by 0 bases, with 6 bases between. The CDR3 loop reads CARANSNQPQHF. The CDR3 bases are TGTGCCAGGGCAAATAGCAATCAGCCCCAGCATTTT.

This chain connects TRBV7-3 to TRBJ2-5; no definite D call. V gave up 2 bases and J gave up 2 bases, with 12 bases separating them. The CDR3 has 15 amino acids. Germline CDR1 and CDR2: SGHTA and FQGTGA. The CDR3 is CASSLQLVVQETQYF. CDR3 coding DNA: TGTGCCAGCAGCTTACAGCTTGTGGTACAAGAGACCCAGTACTTC.

The rearrangement links TRBV29-1 to TRBJ2-1; D gene unclear. The V gene's germline CDR1 is SQVTM and CDR2 ANQGSEA. V was cut by 0 bases and J by 6 bases, with 6 bases left in between. This CDR3 contains 12 residues. In DNA, the CDR3 is TGCAGCGTTGAAGAGGCCTGCAATGAGCAGTTCTTC. Protein sequence: CSVEEACNEQFF.